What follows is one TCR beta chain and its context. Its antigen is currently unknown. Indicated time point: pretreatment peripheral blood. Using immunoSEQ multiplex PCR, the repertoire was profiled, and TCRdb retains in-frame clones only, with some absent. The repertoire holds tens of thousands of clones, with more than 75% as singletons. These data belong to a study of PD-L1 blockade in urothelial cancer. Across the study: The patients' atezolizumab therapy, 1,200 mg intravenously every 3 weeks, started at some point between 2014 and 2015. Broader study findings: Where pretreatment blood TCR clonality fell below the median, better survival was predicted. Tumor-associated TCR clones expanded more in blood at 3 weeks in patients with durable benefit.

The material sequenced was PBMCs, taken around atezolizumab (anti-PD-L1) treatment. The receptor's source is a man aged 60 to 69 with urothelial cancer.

CDR3 sequence reads: CASSPRQGTYNEQFF. CDR3 in DNA: TGTGCCAGCAGCCCCAGACAGGGAACCTACAATGAGCAGTTCTTC. The chain is built from TRBV7-9 and TRBJ2-1; 7 bases map to TRBD1. V lost 5 bases and J lost 2; bases outside the gene matches: 6. Per germline, CDR1 SEHNR and CDR2 FQNEAQ (reference sequence). The CDR3 sequence is 15 residues long.